The rows below give T cell receptor beta chains drawn from one sample of a study of blood T cell repertoires in COVID-19. The data were produced by immunoSEQ multiplex PCR, yet TCRdb's version contains in-frame clones alone and is incomplete. The sample records approximately 190,000 clones, about nine tenths being singletons. The material sequenced was peripheral blood. These receptors originate from an elderly man with acute or convalescent COVID-19. Each CDR3 is given with its conserved first and last residue. D genes are given only for firm matches. Clone size is given for some rows only: seen once, a few or many times, or a class if the clone is expanded.

abundance,j_gene,v_gene,d_gene,CDR3nt,CDR3aa
few,TRBJ1-1,TRBV6-4,NA,TGTGCCAGCAGTCCGACCGGGGGGAGGGGCAGCCACACTGAAGCTTTCTTT,CASSPTGGRGSHTEAFF
NA,TRBJ2-3,TRBV14,NA,TGTGCCAGCAGCCAAGATCACAGCCGCACAGATACGCAGTATTTT,CASSQDHSRTDTQYF
NA,TRBJ2-5,TRBV5-1,NA,TGCGCCAGCAGCTTGGTAGTGGGGGCAGGTCAAGAGACCCAGTACTTC,CASSLVVGAGQETQYF
NA,TRBJ2-3,TRBV9,TRBD2,TGTGCCAGCAGCGGTAGCGGGATTAAAGATACGCAGTATTTT,CASSGSGIKDTQYF
once,TRBJ2-5,TRBV27,TRBD2,TGTGCCAGCAGTTTTTCGGGACTAGCGATGGGGGGAAAGACCCAGTACTTC,CASSFSGLAMGGKTQYF
few,TRBJ2-7,TRBV7-2,NA,TGTGCCAGCAGCTCCGCCTACGAGCAGTACTTC,CASSSAYEQYF
NA,TRBJ1-1,TRBV2,NA,TGTGCCAGCAGCAAGGGGAGGCAGAACACTGAAGCTTTCTTT,CASSKGRQNTEAFF
few,TRBJ1-1,TRBV28,NA,TGTGCCAGCACCTGGGGGGTTACTGAAGCTTTCTTT,CASTWGVTEAFF
NA,TRBJ2-5,TRBV18,TRBD2,TGTGCCGGCACCGGGACTAGGGAAGAGACCCAGTACTTC,CAGTGTREETQYF
NA,TRBJ1-6,TRBV6-4,NA,TGTGCCAGCATTCCCCCCAGGGGCGGCAATTCACCCCTCCACTTT,CASIPPRGGNSPLHF
NA,TRBJ2-2,TRBV13,TRBD2,TGTGCCAGCAGAACCGATCGGTGGTCTAGCGGGAGGAGGAACACCGGGGAGCTGTTTTTT,CASRTDRWSSGRRNTGELFF
NA,TRBJ2-6,TRBV3-1/TRBV3-2,TRBD1,TGTGCCAGCAGCCGTAAGAGGGGACAGGGGGCAGGGGCCAACGTCCTGACTTTC,CASSRKRGQGAGANVLTF
NA,TRBJ2-5,TRBV4-1,TRBD2,TGCGCCAGCAGCCAAGCTGGACTAGTGAGGGAGACCCAGTACTTC,CASSQAGLVRETQYF
NA,TRBJ2-3,TRBV7-7,TRBD2,TGTGCTAGCAGCCTAGCGGGAGCCGCAGATACGCAGTATTTT,CASSLAGAADTQYF
NA,TRBJ1-3,TRBV7-9,TRBD1,TGTGCCAGCAGCGAGACAGGGGGAAACACCATATATTTT,CASSETGGNTIYF
NA,TRBJ2-7,TRBV28,TRBD1,TGTGCCAGCAGTTCCTACGGGGGGACAGGGACCGGACACGAGCAGTACTTC,CASSSYGGTGTGHEQYF
NA,TRBJ2-5,TRBV14,TRBD1,TGTGCCAGCAGCCCGGGACAGATTATCCAAGAGACCCAGTACTTC,CASSPGQIIQETQYF
NA,TRBJ2-1,TRBV18,TRBD2,TGTGCCAGCTCACCAGGATCCGGGACTAGCGGTGAGCAGTTCTTC,CASSPGSGTSGEQFF
NA,TRBJ1-2,TRBV3-1/TRBV3-2,NA,TGTGCCAGCAGCCAAGATCAATCCAACTATGGCTACACCTTC,CASSQDQSNYGYTF
NA,TRBJ1-4,TRBV29-1,NA,TGCAGCGTAAGCTCCTCGGGTGGTAATGAAAAACTGTTTTTT,CSVSSSGGNEKLFF
NA,TRBJ2-1,TRBV7-9,TRBD2,TGTGCCAGCAGCTTAGCTGCGGGAGCGGGCTACAATGAGCAGTTCTTC,CASSLAAGAGYNEQFF
NA,TRBJ1-1,TRBV30,NA,TGTGCCTGGAGTGTGCAGGTAGGCGTTGAAGCTTTCTTT,CAWSVQVGVEAFF
NA,TRBJ1-1,TRBV10-3,NA,TGTGCCATCAGTGAGTCTCGGGGGGGGAACACTGAAGCTTTCTTT,CAISESRGGNTEAFF
NA,TRBJ2-1,TRBV5-5,NA,TGTGCCAGCAGCTTGTTGCAGGGTAACTACAATGAGCAGTTCTTC,CASSLLQGNYNEQFF
NA,TRBJ1-5,TRBV20-1,TRBD1,TGCAGTGCTAGTGGGACAGGGGGATGGGGCAATCAGCCCCAGCATTTT,CSASGTGGWGNQPQHF
NA,TRBJ2-2,TRBV10-3,NA,TGTGCCATCAGTGCGAGTCAGAACACCGGGGAGCTGTTTTTT,CAISASQNTGELFF
NA,TRBJ2-2,TRBV19,NA,TGTGCCAGTAGTATTGGAGCGGTTAGCACCGGGGAGCTGTTTTTT,CASSIGAVSTGELFF
NA,TRBJ1-2,TRBV11-2,NA,TGTGCCAGCAGCTTAGTAAATAACTATGGCTACACCTTC,CASSLVNNYGYTF
NA,TRBJ2-2,TRBV27,TRBD2,TGTGCCAGCAGTTTACTTAGCGGGAGAAACACCGGGGAGCTGTTTTTT,CASSLLSGRNTGELFF
NA,TRBJ2-5,TRBV6-5,TRBD1,TGTGCCAGCAGCCGGACAGGGAAAGAGACCCAGTACTTC,CASSRTGKETQYF
NA,TRBJ1-5,TRBV7-2,TRBD1,TGTGCCAGCAGCTTAGTAGACAGGGACCAGCCCCAGCATTTT,CASSLVDRDQPQHF
NA,TRBJ1-1,TRBV2,TRBD1,TGTGCCAGCAACCGCCGTCAGGGGGCGGCCCCTGAAGCTTTCTTT,CASNRRQGAAPEAFF
NA,TRBJ2-5,TRBV5-1,TRBD2,TGCGCCAGCAGCTTGGCCGGGGGGGCAGGGCGAGAGACCCAGTACTTC,CASSLAGGAGRETQYF
NA,TRBJ2-5,TRBV19,NA,TGTGCCAGTAGTTTGCAGGGGTCATTCGTGGAGACCCAGTACTTC,CASSLQGSFVETQYF
NA,TRBJ2-5,TRBV6-5,NA,TGTGCCAGCAGTTACCACCAGGACTCCTCTGGGACCCAGTACTTC,CASSYHQDSSGTQYF
once,TRBJ1-5,TRBV30,NA,TGTGCCTGGAGTGCGGGGGGCATGGGCAATCAGCCCCAGCATTTT,CAWSAGGMGNQPQHF
NA,TRBJ2-1,TRBV28,NA,TGTGCCAGCAGTTCCCCAATCAGGGGAGAGGAGCAGTTCTTC,CASSSPIRGEEQFF
NA,TRBJ2-4,TRBV2,NA,TGTGCCAGCAGTCCAAATGGGGGCATCTTAACCAAAAACATTCAGTACTTC,CASSPNGGILTKNIQYF
NA,TRBJ2-2,TRBV27,TRBD1,TGTGCCAGCCGCGGGTGGTCCGGGACAGGGAGTGACACCGGGGAGCTGTTTTTT,CASRGWSGTGSDTGELFF
NA,TRBJ2-3,TRBV18,TRBD1,TGTGCCAGCTCCTCGGGACAGTCCACAGATACGCAGTATTTT,CASSSGQSTDTQYF
NA,TRBJ2-5,TRBV2,TRBD1,TGTGCCAGCAGGGGGACAGTAGAGACCCAGTACTTC,CASRGTVETQYF
NA,TRBJ1-6,TRBV7-9,TRBD1,TGTGCCAGCAGGGAGAGGGGGACAGGGAATTCACCCCTCCACTTT,CASRERGTGNSPLHF
NA,TRBJ2-7,TRBV3-1/TRBV3-2,NA,TGTGCCAGCAGCTCCCAACTAGCAGTGGCCTACGAGCAGTACTTC,CASSSQLAVAYEQYF
NA,TRBJ1-2,TRBV7-3,TRBD1,TGTGCCAGCAGCTTGGGGACCGGGACAGGGGATGGCTACACCTTC,CASSLGTGTGDGYTF
NA,TRBJ2-1,TRBV7-2,TRBD2,TGTGCCAGCAGCCTCGGACTAGCGGGAGTAGGAGAGCAGTTCTTC,CASSLGLAGVGEQFF
NA,TRBJ1-1,TRBV6-5,TRBD1,TGTGCCAGCAGCCCCAGGGGGCAAAGGACTGAAGCTTTCTTT,CASSPRGQRTEAFF